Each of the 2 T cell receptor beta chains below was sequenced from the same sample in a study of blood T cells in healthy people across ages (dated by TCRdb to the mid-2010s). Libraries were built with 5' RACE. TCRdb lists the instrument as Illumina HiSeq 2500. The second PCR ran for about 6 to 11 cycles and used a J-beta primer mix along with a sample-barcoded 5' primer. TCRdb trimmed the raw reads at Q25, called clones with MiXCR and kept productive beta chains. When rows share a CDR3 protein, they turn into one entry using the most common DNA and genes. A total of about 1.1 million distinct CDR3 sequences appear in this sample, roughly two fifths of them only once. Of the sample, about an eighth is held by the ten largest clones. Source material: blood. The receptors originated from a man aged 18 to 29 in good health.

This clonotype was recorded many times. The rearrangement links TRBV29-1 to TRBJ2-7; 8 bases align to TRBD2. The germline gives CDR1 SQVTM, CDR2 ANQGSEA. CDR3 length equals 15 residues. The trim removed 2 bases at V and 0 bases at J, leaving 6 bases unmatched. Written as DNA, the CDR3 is TGCAGCGTTGAATTCCAGCGGGGGTCCTCCTACGAGCAGTACTTC. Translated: CSVEFQRGSSYEQYF.

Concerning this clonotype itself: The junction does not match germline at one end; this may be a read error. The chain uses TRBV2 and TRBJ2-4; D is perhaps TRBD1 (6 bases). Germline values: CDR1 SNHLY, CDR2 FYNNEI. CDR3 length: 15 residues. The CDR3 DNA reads TGTGCCGGCAGTGGGACATCACTAGCCAAAAACATTCAGTACTTC. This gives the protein CAGSGTSLAKNIQYF.